This passage covers 32 T cell receptor beta chains from one sample sequenced in a study of blood T cells in healthy people across ages. Sample-barcoded 5' priming and a J-beta primer mix drove a second PCR of about 6 to 11 cycles. TCRdb fed the 5' RACE reads into MiXCR, producing one record per CDR3 protein. This sample has 1.5 million to 1.8 million distinct CDR3 sequences; about 45% occur once, and the top ten carry about 4%. The sample was blood. These receptors all stem from a young woman in good health.

The rearrangement uses TRBV20-1 and TRBJ2-1; D may be TRBD2 (6 bases). Germline V gene sequence: CDR1 DFQATT, CDR2 SNEGSKA (reference sequence). The CDR3 consists of 15 residues. Trimming shortened V by 4 bases and J by 1 base, and 14 bases separated the two germline ends. This CDR3 is CSANMREESYNEQFF. The DNA for the CDR3 is TGCAGTGCTAATATGCGGGAAGAATCCTACAATGAGCAGTTCTTC.

The chain recombines TRBV7-2 with TRBJ1-2; maybe TRBD1 (6 bases). CDR3 length: 14 amino acids. Germline V CDR1 and CDR2: SGHTA, FQGNSA. The V gene lost 5 bases and the J gene lost 3 bases, with 13 bases spanning the gap. The CDR3, as DNA: TGTGCCAGCAGCCTAAAGGCAGGGGACTATGGCTACACCTTC. Protein: CASSLKAGDYGYTF.

In its sample, this clonotype was seen a few times. The chain links TRBV5-1 to TRBJ1-2; D remains ambiguous. This CDR3 has 17 amino acids. The germline gives CDR1 SGHRS, CDR2 YFSETQ. Trimming cost V 3 bases and J 0 bases, with 18 bases left between them. Here the CDR3 reads CASSSLPDPTSNYGYTF. The CDR3 DNA follows: TGCGCCAGCAGCTCGCTCCCGGACCCCACTTCTAACTATGGCTACACCTTC.

V usage is TRBV6-2 or TRBV6-3 and J usage is TRBJ2-5; no definite D call. The CDR3 length is 16 residues. Germline V lookup: CDR1 MNHEY, CDR2 SVGEGT. Trimming left V 0 bases short and J 11 bases short, with 22 bases between. CDR3 region: CASSYSLLNAKNEQYF. In nucleotides, the CDR3 is TGTGCCAGCAGTTACTCGTTACTAAATGCCAAGAATGAGCAGTACTTC.

Regarding this clonotype: A much larger clone lies a single base off, so this may be a read error. The rearrangement uses TRBV4-3 and TRBJ2-5, with 9 bases aligning to TRBD1. TRBJ2-4 explains the end of the DNA better; the J call may be wrong. This CDR3 contains 14 residues. CDR1 and CDR2 from the germline V gene are LGHNA and YSLEER. CDR3 in amino acids: CASSRGTGRYIQYF. The CDR3, as DNA: TGCGCCAGCAGCCGAGGGACAGGGAGATACATTCAGTACTTC.

The CDR3 nucleotides are TGCGCCAGCAGGGGGTCGACAGGGAGCTATGGCTACACCTTC. Translated: CASRGSTGSYGYTF. The V gene is TRBV5-1, the J gene TRBJ1-2; 7 bases fit TRBD1. The germline gives CDR1 SGHRS, CDR2 YFSETQ. V lost 5 bases to trimming and J lost 4 bases; unmatched junction nucleotides: 8. The CDR3 spans 14 residues.

V gene TRBV7-9 combines with J gene TRBJ2-5; TRBD1 matches at 7 bases. Germline V gene sequence: CDR1 SEHNR, CDR2 FQNEAQ (reference sequence). This CDR3 contains 14 residues. V trimming: 5 bases; J trimming: 9 bases; junction bases outside the gene matches: 12. The CDR3 loop reads CASSARPRQGPQYF. The CDR3, as DNA: TGTGCCAGCAGCGCCAGACCAAGACAGGGCCCCCAGTACTTC.

V and J are TRBV20-1 and TRBJ2-3, with 10 bases fitting TRBD1. CDR1 and CDR2 from the germline V gene are DFQATT and SNEGSKA (reference sequence). There are 14 residues in the CDR3. V lost 5 bases and J lost 2; bases outside the gene matches: 4. As DNA, the CDR3 is TGCAGTGCTCGGGACAGGGGAATCACAGATACGCAGTATTTT. Translation gives CSARDRGITDTQYF.

This clonotype showed up just a few times. J is TRBJ2-3 and V is TRBV29-1; 13 bases line up with TRBD2. The trim removed 4 bases at V and 6 bases at J, leaving 4 bases unmatched. The length of the CDR3 is 14 residues. Germline CDR1 reads SQVTM; CDR2 reads ANQGSEA. Here the CDR3 DNA reads TGCAGCGTTGTACTAGCGGGGGGGTATGATACGCAGTATTTT. It yields the protein CSVVLAGGYDTQYF.

V usage is TRBV20-1 and J usage is TRBJ2-7; tentatively, D is TRBD1 (5 bases). The CDR3 consists of 11 residues. V lost 3 bases, J lost 7 bases, and 10 bases lay in between. Germline loops: CDR1 DFQATT, CDR2 SNEGSKA (reference sequence). CDR3 sequence: CSARGLNEQYF. CDR3 sequence (DNA): TGCAGTGCTAGGGGGCTCAATGAGCAGTACTTC.

This chain connects TRBV27 to TRBJ2-7; 13 nucleotides match TRBD2. Looked up from germline, CDR1 is MNHEY and CDR2 is SMNVEV (reference sequence). V lost 4 bases, J lost 3 bases, and 6 bases stayed unmatched. The CDR3 runs to 16 residues. The CDR3 nucleotides read TGTGCCAGCAGTTACTCGGGACTAGCGGGAAACTACGAGCAGTACTTC. Residues: CASSYSGLAGNYEQYF.

V and J are TRBV12-3 or TRBV12-4 and TRBJ1-6; TRBD1 might be the D (6 bases). The CDR3 spans 15 residues. V dropped 6 bases and J dropped 5 bases, with 14 bases sitting between them. DNA of the CDR3: TGTGCCAGCAGGCCGAGGGGGGCTAATAATTCACCCCTCCACTTT. Its translation is CASRPRGANNSPLHF.

The chain couples TRBV7-2 to TRBJ1-4; D is unclear. The CDR3 is 15 amino acids. Trimming took off 0 bases at V and 1 base at J, with 6 bases between the two ends. Germline assignment: CDR1 SGHTA and CDR2 FQGNSA. The DNA of the CDR3 is TGTGCCAGCAGCTTAGCTTTCAAAACTAATGAAAAACTGTTTTTT. The encoded protein is CASSLAFKTNEKLFF.

The rearrangement uses TRBV6-6 and TRBJ2-4; weak D call: TRBD1 (6 bases). The better agreement between TRBJ2-7 and the DNA end casts doubt on the J call. Germline CDR1 MNHNY, CDR2 SVGAGI (reference sequence). CDR3 length equals 14 residues. The CDR3 sequence: CASSPRGSAGEQYF. The CDR3, as DNA: TGTGCCAGCAGTCCGAGGGGGAGCGCAGGCGAGCAGTACTTC.

This clonotype turned up a few times. The chain carries TRBV5-1 and TRBJ2-4, with D maybe TRBD2 (6 bases). The CDR3 runs 9 residues. Germline values: CDR1 SGHRS, CDR2 YFSETQ. The CDR3 DNA is TGCCCACAGCGGGACATTCAGTACTTC. Residues: CPQRDIQYF.

This chain connects TRBV7-8 to TRBJ2-7; TRBD1 matches at 8 bases. CDR3 length: 17 amino acids. After removal of 4 bases from V and 2 bases from J, the junction contained 13 bases not matched to a gene. Germline-derived CDR1 and CDR2 are SGHVS and FQNEAQ. The CDR3 coding sequence is TGTGCCAGCAGCTCACCGGGACAGGCTTCAGGGACCTACGAGCAGTACTTC. Its protein is CASSSPGQASGTYEQYF.

The rearrangement uses TRBV27 and TRBJ2-1; D could derive from TRBD1 or TRBD2 (5 bases each). The CDR3 has 14 residues. Germline lookup yields CDR1 MNHEY and CDR2 SMNVEV (reference sequence). V was trimmed by 3 bases and J by 9 bases, leaving 15 bases between them. CDR3 sequence: CASSLVTPGSEQFF. The DNA for the CDR3 is TGTGCCAGCAGTTTGGTTACTCCAGGGAGTGAGCAGTTCTTC.

This clonotype came up many times. Here the CDR3 DNA reads TGTGCCATCAGTGAGGGATTAGGTGTTCAGCCCCAGCATTTT. This translates into CAISEGLGVQPQHF. This rearrangement joins TRBV10-3 to TRBJ1-5; D ambiguous. With 2 bases removed from V and 6 bases from J, the gap between germline ends came to 11 bases. Germline V gives CDR1 ENHRY, CDR2 SYGVKD. The CDR3 is 14 residues long.

The chain employs TRBV29-1 and TRBJ2-2, with unresolved D. CDR3 length: 12 residues. The V end was cut by 2 bases, the J end by 5 bases, with 6 bases between. The V gene's germline CDR1 is SQVTM and CDR2 ANQGSEA. The CDR3: CSVETPTGELFF. CDR3 coding DNA: TGCAGCGTTGAAACCCCGACCGGGGAGCTGTTTTTT.

The CDR3 here is CSVVRDSPYEQYF. The CDR3, as DNA: TGCAGCGTTGTCCGTGACAGCCCCTACGAGCAGTACTTC. V and J are TRBV29-1 and TRBJ2-7; a possible D gene is TRBD1 (5 bases). Trimming shortened V by 4 bases and J by 2 bases, and 12 bases separated the two germline ends. The CDR3 is 13 residues long. The germline CDR1 and CDR2 sequences are SQVTM and ANQGSEA.

The chain carries TRBV27 and TRBJ2-1; 9 positions match TRBD2. Germline V lookup: CDR1 MNHEY, CDR2 SMNVEV (reference sequence). J lost 6 bases, V lost 3 bases, and 6 bases had no gene match. CDR3 length: 15 residues. The CDR3 is CASSFERGDGNEQFF. CDR3 coding DNA: TGTGCCAGCAGTTTTGAGCGGGGGGACGGCAATGAGCAGTTCTTC.

The chain uses TRBV18 and TRBJ1-4; no clear D. This CDR3 is 13 amino acids long. Between the trimmed V and J ends, which lost 6 bases and 7 bases, there was a span of 12 bases. CDR1 and CDR2 from the germline V gene are KGHSH and LQKENI. The CDR3 coding sequence is TGTGCCAGCTCCCCTAACAAGCGTGAAAAACTGTTTTTT. It specifies CASSPNKREKLFF.

Comments on this clonotype: This may come from a read error, since a much larger clone is one base off. This sequence joins TRBV29-1 and TRBJ2-3, with TRBD2 identical over 10 bases. This CDR3 comprises 15 residues. Germline V lookup: CDR1 SQVTM, CDR2 ANQGSEA. CDR3 DNA sequence: TGCAACGTCGGTGGACTAGCGGTGCTCACAGATACGCAGTATTTT. Its translation: CNVGGLAVLTDTQYF.

With regard to this clonotype: A much larger clonotype is one base distant, so this may be a read error. The chain is built from TRBV11-2 and TRBJ2-1; D remains ambiguous. The V gene's germline CDR1 is SGHAT and CDR2 FQNNGV. This CDR3 is built from 12 residues. The chain's CDR3 is CASSLGKNERFF. The DNA for the CDR3 is TGTGCCAGCAGCTTGGGGAAAAATGAGCGGTTCTTC.

The chain combines TRBV5-5 with TRBJ2-3; 9 bases match TRBD2. Per germline, CDR1 SGHKS and CDR2 YYEKEE (reference sequence). There are 15 residues in the CDR3. Germline trimming cut 3 bases from V and 4 bases from J; bases unmatched to any gene: 6. CDR3 region: CASSWGSGGADTQYF. CDR3 coding DNA: TGTGCCAGCAGCTGGGGTAGCGGGGGCGCAGATACGCAGTATTTT.

The chain couples TRBV20-1 to TRBJ2-7; TRBD2 is a possible D gene (6 bases). Germline assignment: CDR1 DFQATT and CDR2 SNEGSKA (reference sequence). CDR3 size: 15 residues. V was pared by 1 base and J by 0 bases, with 13 bases between. CDR3 region: CSARASGLSSYEQYF. As DNA, the CDR3 is TGCAGTGCTAGAGCCAGCGGGCTTAGCTCCTACGAGCAGTACTTC.

The chain is built from TRBV3-1 and TRBJ2-7, with TRBD2 identical over 12 bases. The CDR3 has 16 residues. Losses at the gene ends were 0 bases for V and 10 bases for J; bases not matched to a gene: 10. Germline V gene sequence: CDR1 LGHDT, CDR2 YNNKEL (reference sequence). The CDR3 DNA is TGTGCCAGCAGCCAAGACTGGACTAGCGGGAAGGATCCCCAGTACTTC. It is translated as CASSQDWTSGKDPQYF.

Details on this clonotype: The conserved final phenylalanine or tryptophan is absent from the CDR3, which likely points to a read error. CDR3 nucleotides: TGTGCCAGCAGCGTAGCGGGAGGGTCATACAATGAGCAGTTCTTA. Amino acid sequence: CASSVAGGSYNEQFL. J is TRBJ2-1 and V is TRBV9; 8 nucleotides match TRBD2. The CDR3 totals 15 residues. CDR1 is SGDLS and CDR2 is YYNGEE in the germline V gene. V was clipped by 0 bases and J by 4 bases; unmatched bases: 3.

This clonotype has at least ten counts. The V call is TRBV7-9, the J call TRBJ1-2, with D possibly matching TRBD1 (5 bases). V dropped 5 bases and J dropped 5 bases, with 12 bases sitting between them. The germline gives CDR1 SEHNR, CDR2 FQNEAQ (reference sequence). The CDR3 sequence is 13 residues long. The CDR3 DNA reads TGTGCCAGCAGCCCCGGGACCACTTATGGCTACACCTTC. Its protein is CASSPGTTYGYTF.

The genes are TRBV20-1 and TRBJ2-3; no clear D gene. V shed 6 bases and J shed 0 bases, with 10 bases lying between them. The CDR3 contains 13 residues. In germline, CDR1 is DFQATT, CDR2 SNEGSKA (reference sequence). The CDR3 coding sequence is TGCAGTGCAAAGGGCCAGAGCACAGATACGCAGTATTTT. Translating gives CSAKGQSTDTQYF.

The chain combines TRBV20-1 with TRBJ2-5; possible D gene TRBD2, 5 bases. The CDR3 is 14 residues long. CDR1 is DFQATT and CDR2 is SNEGSKA in the germline V gene (reference sequence). Trimming left V 0 bases short and J 10 bases short, with 18 bases between. The CDR3 reads CSAREGWLGGSQYF. For the CDR3, the DNA is TGCAGTGCTAGAGAGGGCTGGCTCGGTGGGAGCCAGTACTTC.

J is TRBJ1-4 and V is TRBV28; D is uncertain. The CDR3 length is 16 residues. The germline CDR1 and CDR2 sequences are MDHEN and SYDVKM. V was pared by 5 bases and J by 1 base, with 14 bases between. CDR3 residues: CASSVSLGVTNEKLFF. CDR3 in DNA: TGTGCCAGCAGTGTCAGCCTGGGCGTAACTAATGAAAAACTGTTTTTT.